This T cell receptor (beta chain) derives from a study of cytomegalovirus exposure and HLA in healthy donors. Study-wide results and limits: Cytomegalovirus-associated TCR beta chains were listed, numbering 150 to 200.

V was trimmed by 3 bases and J by 0 bases, leaving 9 bases between them. The CDR3 contains 15 residues. Germline V gene lookup returns CDR1 LNHDA and CDR2 SQIVND (reference sequence). With regard to this clone: Its target is not known.

Profiling relied on immunoSEQ multiplex PCR, and the TCRdb table lists in-frame clones only, not all of them. The sample gives some 56,000 clones, about 92% of which show up once; around 1.7% is in the top ten. V gene TRBV19 combines with J gene TRBJ1-3; no reliable D call. Input material: PBMCs. This receptor was taken from a woman aged 18 to 35 in good health and CMV-seropositive. CDR3 protein: CASSMDWSSGNTIYF. Here the CDR3 DNA reads TGTGCCAGTAGTATGGACTGGAGCTCTGGAAACACCATATATTTT. The full variable domain, with the rest looked up from reference TRBV19 and TRBJ1-3, is DGGITQSPKYLFRKEGQNVTLSCEQNLNHDAMYWYRQDPGQGLRLIYYSQIVNDFQKGDIAEGYSVSREKKESFPLTVTSAQKNPTAFYLCASSMDWSSGNTIYFGEGSWLTVV.